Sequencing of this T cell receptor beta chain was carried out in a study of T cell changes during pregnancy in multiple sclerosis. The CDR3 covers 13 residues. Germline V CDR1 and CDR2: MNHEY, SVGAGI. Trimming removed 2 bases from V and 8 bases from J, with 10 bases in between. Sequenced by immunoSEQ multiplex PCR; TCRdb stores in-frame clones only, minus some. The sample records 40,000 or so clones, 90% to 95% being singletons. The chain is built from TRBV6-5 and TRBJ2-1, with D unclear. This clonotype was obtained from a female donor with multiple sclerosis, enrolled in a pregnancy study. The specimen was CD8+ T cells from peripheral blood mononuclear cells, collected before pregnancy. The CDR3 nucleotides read TGTGCCAGCAGTTACAACTCTAATGATGAGCAGTTCTTC. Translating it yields CASSYNSNDEQFF.